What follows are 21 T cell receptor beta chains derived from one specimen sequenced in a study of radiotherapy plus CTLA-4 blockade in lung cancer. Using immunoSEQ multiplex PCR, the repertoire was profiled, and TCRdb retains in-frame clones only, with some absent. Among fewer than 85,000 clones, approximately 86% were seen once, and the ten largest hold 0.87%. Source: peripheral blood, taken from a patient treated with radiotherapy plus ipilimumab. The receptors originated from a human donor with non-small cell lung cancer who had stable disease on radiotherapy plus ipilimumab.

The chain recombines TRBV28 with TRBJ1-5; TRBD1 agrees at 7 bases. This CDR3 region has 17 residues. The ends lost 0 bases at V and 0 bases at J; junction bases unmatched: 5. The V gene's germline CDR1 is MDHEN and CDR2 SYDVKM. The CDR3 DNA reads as TGTGCCAGCAGTTTATGGAACAGGGGTCTTAGCAATCAGCCCCAGCATTTT. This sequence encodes CASSLWNRGLSNQPQHF. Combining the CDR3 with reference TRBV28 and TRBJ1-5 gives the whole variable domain DVKVTQSSRYLVKRTGEKVFLECVQDMDHENMFWYRQDPGLGLRLIYFSYDVKMKEKGDIPEGYSVSREKKERFSLILESASTNQTSMYLCASSLWNRGLSNQPQHFGDGTRLSIL.

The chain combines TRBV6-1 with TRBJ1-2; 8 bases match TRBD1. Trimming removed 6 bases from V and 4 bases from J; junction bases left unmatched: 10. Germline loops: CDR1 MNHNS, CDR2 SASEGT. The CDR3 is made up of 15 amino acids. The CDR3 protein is CASRPTTGVGYGYTF. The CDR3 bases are TGTGCCAGCAGGCCCACGACAGGGGTAGGCTATGGCTACACCTTC.

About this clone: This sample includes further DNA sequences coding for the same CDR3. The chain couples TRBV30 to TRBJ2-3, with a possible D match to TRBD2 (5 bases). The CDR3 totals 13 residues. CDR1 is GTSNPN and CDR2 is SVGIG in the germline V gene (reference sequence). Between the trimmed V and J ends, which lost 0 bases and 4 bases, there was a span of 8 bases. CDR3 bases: TGTGCCTGGAGTGTACGGCGGGCAGATACGCAGTATTTT. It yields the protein CAWSVRRADTQYF.

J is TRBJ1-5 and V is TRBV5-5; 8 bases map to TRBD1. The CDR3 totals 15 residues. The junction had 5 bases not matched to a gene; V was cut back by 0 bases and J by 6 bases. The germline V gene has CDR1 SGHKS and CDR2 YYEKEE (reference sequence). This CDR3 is CASSLVAGGSQPQHF. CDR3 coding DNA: TGTGCCAGCAGCTTGGTCGCAGGGGGCAGTCAGCCCCAGCATTTT.

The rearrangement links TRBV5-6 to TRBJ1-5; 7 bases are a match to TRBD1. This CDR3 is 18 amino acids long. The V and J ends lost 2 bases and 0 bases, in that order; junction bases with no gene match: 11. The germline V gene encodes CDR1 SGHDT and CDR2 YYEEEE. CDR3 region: CASSFPGTDHYSNQPQHF. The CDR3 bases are TGTGCCAGCAGCTTCCCCGGGACAGACCATTATAGCAATCAGCCCCAGCATTTT.

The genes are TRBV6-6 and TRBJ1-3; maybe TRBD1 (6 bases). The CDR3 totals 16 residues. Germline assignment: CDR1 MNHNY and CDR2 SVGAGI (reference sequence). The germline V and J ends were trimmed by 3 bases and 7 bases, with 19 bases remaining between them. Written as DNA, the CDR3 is TGTGCCAGCAGTTATGCAGGGGCCGCCCCTGAGAACACCATATATTTT. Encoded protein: CASSYAGAAPENTIYF.

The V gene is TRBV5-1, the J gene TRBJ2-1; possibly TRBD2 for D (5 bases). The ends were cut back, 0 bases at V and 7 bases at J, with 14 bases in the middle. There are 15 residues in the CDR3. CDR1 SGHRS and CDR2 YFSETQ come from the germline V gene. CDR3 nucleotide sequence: TGCGCCAGCAGCTTGGTCCGGGGTACGTCTAATGAGCAGTTCTTC. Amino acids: CASSLVRGTSNEQFF.

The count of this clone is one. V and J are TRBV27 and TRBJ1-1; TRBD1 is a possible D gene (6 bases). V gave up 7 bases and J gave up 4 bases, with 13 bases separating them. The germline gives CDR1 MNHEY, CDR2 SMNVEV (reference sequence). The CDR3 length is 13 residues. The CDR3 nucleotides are TGTGCCAGCACTGGGGGGCTAGTCACTGAAGCTTTCTTT. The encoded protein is CASTGGLVTEAFF.

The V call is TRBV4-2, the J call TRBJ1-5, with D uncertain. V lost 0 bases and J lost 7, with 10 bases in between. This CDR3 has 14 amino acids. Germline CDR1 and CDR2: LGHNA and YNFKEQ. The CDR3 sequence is CASSQDSAEQPQHF. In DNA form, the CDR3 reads TGTGCCAGCAGCCAAGATTCCGCTGAACAGCCCCAGCATTTT.

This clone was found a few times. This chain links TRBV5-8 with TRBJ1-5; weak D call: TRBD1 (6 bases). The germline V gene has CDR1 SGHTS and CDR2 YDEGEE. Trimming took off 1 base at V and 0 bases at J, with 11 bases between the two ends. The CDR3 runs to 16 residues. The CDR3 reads CASSLPGDYSNQPQHF. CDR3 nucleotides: TGTGCCAGCAGCTTGCCAGGGGATTATAGCAATCAGCCCCAGCATTTT.

The CDR3 DNA sequence: TGTGCCAGCAGGCAATTTACCGGGACAGGGGAAAACTATGGCTACACCTTC. It is translated as CASRQFTGTGENYGYTF. The V gene is TRBV27, the J gene TRBJ1-2; TRBD1 agrees at 10 bases. CDR3 length equals 17 residues. J was trimmed by 2 bases and V by 6 bases; bases with no gene match: 12. Germline V lookup: CDR1 MNHEY, CDR2 SMNVEV (reference sequence).

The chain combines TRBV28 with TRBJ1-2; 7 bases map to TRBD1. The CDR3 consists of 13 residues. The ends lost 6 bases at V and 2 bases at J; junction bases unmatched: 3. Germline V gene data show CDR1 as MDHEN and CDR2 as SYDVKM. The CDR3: CASRMGQNYGYTF. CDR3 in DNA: TGTGCCAGCAGAATGGGACAGAACTATGGCTACACCTTC.

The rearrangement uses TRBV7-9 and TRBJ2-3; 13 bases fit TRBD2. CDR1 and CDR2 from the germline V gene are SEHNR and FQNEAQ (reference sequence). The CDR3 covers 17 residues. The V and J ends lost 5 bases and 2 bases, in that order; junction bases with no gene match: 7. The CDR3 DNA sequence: TGTGCCAGCAGCGGGGGGACTAGCGGGAAATACACAGATACGCAGTATTTT. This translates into CASSGGTSGKYTDTQYF.

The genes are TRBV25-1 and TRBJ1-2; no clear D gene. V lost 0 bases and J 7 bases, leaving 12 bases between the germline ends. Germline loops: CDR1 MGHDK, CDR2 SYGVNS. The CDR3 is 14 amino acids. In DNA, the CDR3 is TGTGCCAGCAGTGAATACGGAGGAGGCAGTGGCTACACCTTC. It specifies CASSEYGGGSGYTF.

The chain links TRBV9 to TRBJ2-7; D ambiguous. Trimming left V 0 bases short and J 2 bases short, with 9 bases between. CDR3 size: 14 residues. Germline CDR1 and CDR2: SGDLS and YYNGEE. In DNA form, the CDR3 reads TGTGCCAGCAGCGTAGGAGCCGAAGCCTACGAGCAGTACTTC. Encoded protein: CASSVGAEAYEQYF.

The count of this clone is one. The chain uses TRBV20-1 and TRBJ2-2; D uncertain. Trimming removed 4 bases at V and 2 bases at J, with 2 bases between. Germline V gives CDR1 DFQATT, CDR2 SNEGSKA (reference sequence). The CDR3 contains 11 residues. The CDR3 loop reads CSATNTGELFF. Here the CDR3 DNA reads TGCAGTGCTACCAACACCGGGGAGCTGTTTTTT.

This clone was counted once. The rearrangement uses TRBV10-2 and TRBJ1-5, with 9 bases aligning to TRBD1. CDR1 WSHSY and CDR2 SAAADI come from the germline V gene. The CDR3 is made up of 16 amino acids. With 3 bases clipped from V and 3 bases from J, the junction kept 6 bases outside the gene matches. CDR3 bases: TGCGCCAGCAGTGAATCAGGACAGGGGTCCAATCAGCCCCAGCATTTT. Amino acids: CASSESGQGSNQPQHF.

In DNA form, the CDR3 reads TGTGCCAGCAACCAGGACCGATATGGCTACACCTTC. This encodes CASNQDRYGYTF. The V call is TRBV28, the J call TRBJ1-2; D gene unclear. Trimming cost V 7 bases and J 5 bases, with 11 bases left between them. Germline V lookup: CDR1 MDHEN, CDR2 SYDVKM. CDR3 length: 12 amino acids.

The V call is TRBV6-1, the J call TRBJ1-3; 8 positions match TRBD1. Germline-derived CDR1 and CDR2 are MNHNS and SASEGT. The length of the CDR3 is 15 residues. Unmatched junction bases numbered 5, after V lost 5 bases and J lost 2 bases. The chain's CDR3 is CASSKGTGAGNTIYF. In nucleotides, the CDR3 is TGTGCCAGCAGTAAAGGGACAGGAGCTGGAAACACCATATATTTT.

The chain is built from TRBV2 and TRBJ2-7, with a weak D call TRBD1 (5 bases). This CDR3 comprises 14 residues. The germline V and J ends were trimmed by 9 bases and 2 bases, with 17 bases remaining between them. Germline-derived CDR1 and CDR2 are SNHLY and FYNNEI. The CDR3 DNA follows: TGTGCCAGTAAACGCACGGACAACGCCTACGAGCAGTACTTC. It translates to CASKRTDNAYEQYF.

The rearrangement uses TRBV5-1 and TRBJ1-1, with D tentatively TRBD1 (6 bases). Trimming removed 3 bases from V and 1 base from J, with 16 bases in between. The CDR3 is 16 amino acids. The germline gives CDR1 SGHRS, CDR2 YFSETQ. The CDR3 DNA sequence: TGCGCCAGCAGCTCAAGGGGGGGGGCTGGGAACACTGAAGCTTTCTTT. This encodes CASSSRGGAGNTEAFF. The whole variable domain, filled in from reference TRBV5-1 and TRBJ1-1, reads KAGVTQTPRYLIKTRGQQVTLSCSPISGHRSVSWYQQTPGQGLQFLFEYFSETQRNKGNFPGRFSGRQFSNSRSEMNVSTLELGDSALYLCASSSRGGAGNTEAFFGQGTRLTVV.